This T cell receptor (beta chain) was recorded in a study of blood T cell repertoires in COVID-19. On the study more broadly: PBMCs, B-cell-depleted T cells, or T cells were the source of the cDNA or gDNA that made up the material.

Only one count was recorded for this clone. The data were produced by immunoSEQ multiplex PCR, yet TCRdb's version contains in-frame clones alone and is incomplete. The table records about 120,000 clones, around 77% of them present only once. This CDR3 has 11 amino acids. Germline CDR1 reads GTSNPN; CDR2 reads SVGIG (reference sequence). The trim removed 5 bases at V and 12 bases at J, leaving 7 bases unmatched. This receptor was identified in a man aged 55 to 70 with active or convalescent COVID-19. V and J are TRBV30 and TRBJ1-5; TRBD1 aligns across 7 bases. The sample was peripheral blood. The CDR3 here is CAWDTGAFQHF. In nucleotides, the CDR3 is TGTGCCTGGGACACAGGGGCATTCCAGCATTTT.